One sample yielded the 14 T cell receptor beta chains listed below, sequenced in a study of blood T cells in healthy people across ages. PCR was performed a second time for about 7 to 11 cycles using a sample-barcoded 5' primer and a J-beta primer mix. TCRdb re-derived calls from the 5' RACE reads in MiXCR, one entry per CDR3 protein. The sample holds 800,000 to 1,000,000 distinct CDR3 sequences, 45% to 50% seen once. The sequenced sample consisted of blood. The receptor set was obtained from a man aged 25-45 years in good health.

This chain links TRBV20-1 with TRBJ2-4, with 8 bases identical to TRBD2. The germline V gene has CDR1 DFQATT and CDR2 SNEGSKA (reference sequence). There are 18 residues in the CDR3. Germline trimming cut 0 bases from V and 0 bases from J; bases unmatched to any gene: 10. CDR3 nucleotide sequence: TGCAGTGCTAGAGATCACGATAGCGGGGTTCTAGCCAAAAACATTCAGTACTTC. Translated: CSARDHDSGVLAKNIQYF.

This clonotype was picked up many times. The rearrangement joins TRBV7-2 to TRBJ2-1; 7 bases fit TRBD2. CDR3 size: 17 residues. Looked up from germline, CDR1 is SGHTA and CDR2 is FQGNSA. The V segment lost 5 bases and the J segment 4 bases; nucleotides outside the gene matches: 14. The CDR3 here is CASSAWPGGIPYNEQFF. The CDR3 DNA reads TGTGCCAGCAGCGCTTGGCCGGGGGGTATCCCATACAATGAGCAGTTCTTC.

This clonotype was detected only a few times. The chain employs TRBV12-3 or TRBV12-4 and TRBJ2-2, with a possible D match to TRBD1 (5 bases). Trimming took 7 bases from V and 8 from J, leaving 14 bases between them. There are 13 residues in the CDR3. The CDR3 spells CASTMGYRGELFF. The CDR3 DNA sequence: TGTGCCAGCACTATGGGGTACAGGGGGGAGCTGTTTTTT.

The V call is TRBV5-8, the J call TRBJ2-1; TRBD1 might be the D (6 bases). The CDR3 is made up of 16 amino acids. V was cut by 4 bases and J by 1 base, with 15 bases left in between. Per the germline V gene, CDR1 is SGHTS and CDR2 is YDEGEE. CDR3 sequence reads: CASSVPGHLSYNEQFF. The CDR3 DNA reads TGTGCCAGCAGCGTTCCGGGACATCTTTCCTACAATGAGCAGTTCTTC.

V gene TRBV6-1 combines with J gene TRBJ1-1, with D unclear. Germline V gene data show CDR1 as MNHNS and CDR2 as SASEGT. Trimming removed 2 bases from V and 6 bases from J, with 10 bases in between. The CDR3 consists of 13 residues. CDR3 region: CASSEPVIAEAFF. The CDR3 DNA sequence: TGTGCCAGCAGTGAACCCGTGATAGCTGAAGCTTTCTTT.

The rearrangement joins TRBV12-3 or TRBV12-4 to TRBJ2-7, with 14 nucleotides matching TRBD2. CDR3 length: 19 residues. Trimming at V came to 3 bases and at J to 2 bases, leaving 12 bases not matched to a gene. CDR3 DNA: TGTGCCAGCAGTTTGTTATATCGACTAGCGGGGGGGGTCCCCTACGAGCAGTACTTC. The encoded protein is CASSLLYRLAGGVPYEQYF.

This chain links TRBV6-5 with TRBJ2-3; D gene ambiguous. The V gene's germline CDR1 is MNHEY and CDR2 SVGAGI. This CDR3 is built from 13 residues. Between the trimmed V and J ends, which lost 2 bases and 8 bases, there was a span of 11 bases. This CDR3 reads CASSYISRGTQYF. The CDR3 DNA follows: TGTGCCAGCAGTTACATAAGCCGAGGTACGCAGTATTTT.

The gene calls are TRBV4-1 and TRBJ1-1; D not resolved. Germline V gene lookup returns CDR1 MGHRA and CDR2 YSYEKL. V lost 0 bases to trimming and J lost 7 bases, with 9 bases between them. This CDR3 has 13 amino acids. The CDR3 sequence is CASSQERGLEAFF. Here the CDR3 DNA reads TGCGCCAGCAGCCAAGAAAGAGGGCTTGAAGCTTTCTTT.

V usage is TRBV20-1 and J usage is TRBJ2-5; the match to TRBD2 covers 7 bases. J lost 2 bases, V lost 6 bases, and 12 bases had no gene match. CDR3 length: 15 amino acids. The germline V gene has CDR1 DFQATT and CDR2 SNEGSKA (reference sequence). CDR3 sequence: CSAGGKSGEQETQYF. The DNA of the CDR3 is TGCAGTGCGGGGGGTAAAAGCGGGGAACAAGAGACCCAGTACTTC.

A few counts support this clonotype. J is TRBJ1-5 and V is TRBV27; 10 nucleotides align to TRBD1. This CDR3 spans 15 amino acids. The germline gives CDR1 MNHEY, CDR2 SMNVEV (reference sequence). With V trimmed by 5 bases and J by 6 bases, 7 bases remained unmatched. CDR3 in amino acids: CASSGGTGVGQPQHF. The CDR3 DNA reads TGTGCCAGCAGTGGTGGGACAGGGGTCGGTCAGCCCCAGCATTTT.

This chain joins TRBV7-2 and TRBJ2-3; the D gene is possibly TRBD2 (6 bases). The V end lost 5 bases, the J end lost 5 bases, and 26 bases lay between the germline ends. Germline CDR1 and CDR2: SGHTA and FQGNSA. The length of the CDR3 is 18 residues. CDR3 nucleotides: TGTGCCAGCAGCCCTGGATTGCGGGGTAGCGTCTCACAAGATACGCAGTATTTT. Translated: CASSPGLRGSVSQDTQYF.

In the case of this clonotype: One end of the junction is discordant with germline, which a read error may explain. CDR3 nucleotides: TGTGCCAGCAGCACCGGGGCCTCGGCAGGCTACACTTTC. Its protein is CASSTGASAGYTF. The chain carries TRBV12-3 or TRBV12-4 and TRBJ1-2; D possibly corresponds to TRBD1 (5 bases). CDR3 length: 13 amino acids.

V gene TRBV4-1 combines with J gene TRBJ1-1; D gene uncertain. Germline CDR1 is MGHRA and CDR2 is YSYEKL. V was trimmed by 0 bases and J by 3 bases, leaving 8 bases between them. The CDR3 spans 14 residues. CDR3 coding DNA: TGCGCCAGCAGCCAAGATGGTTGGTACACTGAAGCTTTCTTT. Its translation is CASSQDGWYTEAFF.

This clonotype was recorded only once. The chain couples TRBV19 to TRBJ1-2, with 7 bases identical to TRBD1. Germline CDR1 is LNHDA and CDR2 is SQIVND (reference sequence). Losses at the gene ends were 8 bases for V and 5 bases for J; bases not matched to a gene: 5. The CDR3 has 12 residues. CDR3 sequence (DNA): TGTGCCAGTGCCGGGACAGCTTATGGCTACACCTTC. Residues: CASAGTAYGYTF.